This T cell receptor (beta chain) was recorded in a study of blood T cell repertoires in COVID-19. Across the study: The United States, Italy and Spain were the sources of the acute and convalescent COVID-19 samples. Sources were T cells, B-cell-depleted T cells, or PBMCs; the material itself was cDNA or gDNA.

Original analysis: Estimation of nucleated cell counts relied on the amplification of reference gene primers. Measured with immunoSEQ multiplex PCR; TCRdb has only the in-frame clones, and not every one. V and J calls and clone size are copied from that table; D and trimming were computed from the DNA. The data show approximately 210,000 clones, approximately 82% seen once. Germline V CDR1 and CDR2: SGHRS, YFSETQ. J lost 5 bases, V lost 4 bases, and 10 bases had no gene match. The CDR3 has 16 amino acids. This clonotype was sampled from a woman aged 45-59 years with acute or convalescent COVID-19. The sequenced sample was peripheral blood. This sequence joins TRBV5-1 and TRBJ2-3; TRBD1 aligns across 10 bases. For the CDR3, the DNA is TGCGCCAGCAGCCTCAAGAGACAGGGGGCGAAAGATACGCAGTATTTT. It translates to CASSLKRQGAKDTQYF. The full variable domain, completed using reference TRBV5-1 and TRBJ2-3, is KAGVTQTPRYLIKTRGQQVTLSCSPISGHRSVSWYQQTPGQGLQFLFEYFSETQRNKGNFPGRFSGRQFSNSRSEMNVSTLELGDSALYLCASSLKRQGAKDTQYFGPGTRLTVL.